This T cell receptor beta chain was sequenced during a study of blood T cell repertoires in COVID-19. The overall study: T cells, B-cell-depleted T cells, or PBMCs supplied cDNA or gDNA.

The CDR3 covers 14 residues. J gave up 8 bases and V 6 bases, and 8 bases lay outside the gene matches. The germline V gene has CDR1 LGHDT and CDR2 YNNKEL (reference sequence). As originally analysed: Amplifying reference gene primers gave estimates of nucleated cell counts. Measured with immunoSEQ multiplex PCR; TCRdb has only the in-frame clones, and not every one. The D gene and trimming were derived from the DNA, and the V and J assignments and clone size from that table. Of 130,000 to 150,000 clones listed, roughly four fifths are singletons. The TCR comes from a human donor with acute or convalescent COVID-19. The donor label of this sample is uncertain. J is TRBJ1-4 and V is TRBV3-1 (or the pseudogene TRBV3-2), with TRBD1 identical over 8 bases. Sequencing was carried out using peripheral blood. The CDR3 loop is CASRPQGAGEKLFF. The CDR3 DNA follows: TGTGCCAGCAGACCTCAGGGGGCAGGGGAAAAACTGTTTTTT.